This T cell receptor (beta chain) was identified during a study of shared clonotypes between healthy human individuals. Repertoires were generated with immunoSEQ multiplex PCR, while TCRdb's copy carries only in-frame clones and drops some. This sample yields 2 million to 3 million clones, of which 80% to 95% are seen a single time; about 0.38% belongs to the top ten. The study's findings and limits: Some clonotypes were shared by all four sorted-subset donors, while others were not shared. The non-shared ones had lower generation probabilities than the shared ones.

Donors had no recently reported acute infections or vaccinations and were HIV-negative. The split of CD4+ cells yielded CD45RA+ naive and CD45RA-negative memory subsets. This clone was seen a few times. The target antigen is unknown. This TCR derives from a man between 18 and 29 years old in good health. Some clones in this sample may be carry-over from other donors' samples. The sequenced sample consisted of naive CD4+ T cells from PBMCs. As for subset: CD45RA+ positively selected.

CDR3 residues: CASSERQGSEAFF. CDR3 nucleotide sequence: TGCGCCAGCAGTGAGAGACAGGGAAGCGAAGCTTTCTTT. The chain has TRBV10-1 and TRBJ1-1; 7 bases are a match to TRBD1. Looked up from germline, CDR1 is WNHNN and CDR2 is SYGVQD (reference sequence). V was clipped by 2 bases and J by 8 bases; unmatched bases: 5. This CDR3 has 13 amino acids.